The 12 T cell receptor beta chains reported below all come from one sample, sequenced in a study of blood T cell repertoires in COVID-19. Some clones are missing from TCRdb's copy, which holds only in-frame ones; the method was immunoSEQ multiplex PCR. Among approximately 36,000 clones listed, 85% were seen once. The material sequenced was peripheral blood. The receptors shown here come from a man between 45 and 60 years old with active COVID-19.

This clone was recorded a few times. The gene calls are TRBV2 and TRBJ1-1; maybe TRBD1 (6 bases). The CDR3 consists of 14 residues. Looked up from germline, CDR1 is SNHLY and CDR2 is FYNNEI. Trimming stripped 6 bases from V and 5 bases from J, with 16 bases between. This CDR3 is CASSQSEGGTEAFF. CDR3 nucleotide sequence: TGTGCCAGCAGCCAAAGTGAGGGGGGGACTGAAGCTTTCTTT. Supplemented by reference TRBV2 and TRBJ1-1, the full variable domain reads EPEVTQTPSHQVTQMGQEVILRCVPISNHLYFYWYRQILGQKVEFLVSFYNNEISEKSEIFDDQFSVERPDGSNFTLKIRSTKLEDSAMYFCASSQSEGGTEAFFGQGTRLTVV.

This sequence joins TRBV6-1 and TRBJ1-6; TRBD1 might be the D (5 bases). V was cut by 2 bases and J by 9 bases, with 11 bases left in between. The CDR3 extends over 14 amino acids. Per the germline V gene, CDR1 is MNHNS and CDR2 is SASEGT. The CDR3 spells CASSERREASPLHF. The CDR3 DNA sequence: TGTGCCAGCAGTGAACGCAGGGAGGCTTCACCCCTCCACTTT.

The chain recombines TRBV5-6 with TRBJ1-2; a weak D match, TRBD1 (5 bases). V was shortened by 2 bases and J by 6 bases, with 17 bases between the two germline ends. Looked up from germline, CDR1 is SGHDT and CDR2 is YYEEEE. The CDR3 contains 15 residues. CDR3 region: CASSFGHGSRDGYTF. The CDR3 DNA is TGTGCCAGCAGCTTCGGACACGGGTCTCGAGATGGCTACACCTTC. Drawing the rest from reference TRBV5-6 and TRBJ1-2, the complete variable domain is DAGVTQSPTHLIKTRGQQVTLRCSPKSGHDTVSWYQQALGQGPQFIFQYYEEEERQRGNFPDRFSGHQFPNYSSELNVNALLLGDSALYLCASSFGHGSRDGYTFGSGTRLTVV.

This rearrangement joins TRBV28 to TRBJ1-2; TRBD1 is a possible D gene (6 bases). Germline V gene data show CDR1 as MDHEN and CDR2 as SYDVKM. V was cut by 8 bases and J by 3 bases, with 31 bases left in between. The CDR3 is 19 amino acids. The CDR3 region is CASADPKGVGSVWDYGYTF. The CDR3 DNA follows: TGTGCCAGCGCTGATCCGAAGGGGGTTGGGTCCGTCTGGGACTATGGCTACACCTTC.

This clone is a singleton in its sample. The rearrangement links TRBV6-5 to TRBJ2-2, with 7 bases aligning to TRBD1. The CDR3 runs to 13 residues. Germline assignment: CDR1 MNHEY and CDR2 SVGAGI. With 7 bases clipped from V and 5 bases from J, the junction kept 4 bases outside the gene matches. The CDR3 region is CASNPTGTGELFF. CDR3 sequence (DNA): TGTGCCAGCAATCCGACAGGGACCGGGGAGCTGTTTTTT.

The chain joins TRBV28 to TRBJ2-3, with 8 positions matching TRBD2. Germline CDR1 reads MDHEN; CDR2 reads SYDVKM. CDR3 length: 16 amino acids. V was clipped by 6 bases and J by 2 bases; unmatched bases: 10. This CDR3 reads CASSPLAGIHTDTQYF. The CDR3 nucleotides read TGTGCCAGCAGCCCTTTAGCGGGGATTCACACAGATACGCAGTATTTT.

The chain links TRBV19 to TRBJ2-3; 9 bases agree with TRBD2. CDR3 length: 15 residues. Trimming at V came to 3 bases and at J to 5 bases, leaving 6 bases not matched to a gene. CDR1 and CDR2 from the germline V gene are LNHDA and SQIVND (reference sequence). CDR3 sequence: CASSIVAGEGDTQYF. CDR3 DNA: TGTGCCAGTAGTATCGTAGCGGGGGAAGGAGATACGCAGTATTTT.

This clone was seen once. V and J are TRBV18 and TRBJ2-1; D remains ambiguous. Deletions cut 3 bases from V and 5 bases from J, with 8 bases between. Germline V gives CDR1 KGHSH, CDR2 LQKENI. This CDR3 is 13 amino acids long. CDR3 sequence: CASSPQSHNEQFF. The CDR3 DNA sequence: TGTGCCAGCTCACCTCAGTCTCACAATGAGCAGTTCTTC.

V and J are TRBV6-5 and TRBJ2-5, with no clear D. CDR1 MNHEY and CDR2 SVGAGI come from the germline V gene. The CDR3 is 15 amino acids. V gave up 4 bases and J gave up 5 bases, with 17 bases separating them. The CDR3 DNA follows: TGTGCCAGCAGTTTGCCTCCGTATCCCCAGGAGACCCAGTACTTC. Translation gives CASSLPPYPQETQYF.

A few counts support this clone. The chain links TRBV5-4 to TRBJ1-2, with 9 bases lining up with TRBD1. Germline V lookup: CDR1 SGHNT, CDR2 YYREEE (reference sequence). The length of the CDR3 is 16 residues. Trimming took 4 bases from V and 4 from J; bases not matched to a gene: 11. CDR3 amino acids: CASSPNVQGAVYGYTF. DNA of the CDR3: TGTGCCAGCAGCCCGAATGTACAGGGGGCGGTCTATGGCTACACCTTC.

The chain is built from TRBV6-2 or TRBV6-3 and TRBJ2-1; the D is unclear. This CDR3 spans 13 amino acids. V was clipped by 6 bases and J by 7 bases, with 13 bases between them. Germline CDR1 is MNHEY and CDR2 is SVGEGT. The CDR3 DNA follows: TGTGCCAGCAGCCCCTCCCCACAGAATGAGCAGTTCTTC. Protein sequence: CASSPSPQNEQFF.

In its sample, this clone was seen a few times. CDR3 sequence: CASSLLAGGFGEQYF. For the CDR3, the DNA is TGTGCCAGCAGCTTGTTAGCGGGGGGTTTTGGAGAGCAGTACTTC. V usage is TRBV7-8 and J usage is TRBJ2-7, with 10 bases fitting TRBD2. Germline values: CDR1 SGHVS, CDR2 FQNEAQ. Trimming took 3 bases from V and 7 from J; bases not matched to a gene: 9. This CDR3 region has 15 residues.